The 15 T cell receptor beta chains below come from one sample, sequenced in a study of CD8 T cells in ankylosing spondylitis. TCRdb itself ran the 5' RACE reads through MiXCR, one entry per CDR3 protein. This table holds 200,000 or so distinct CDR3 sequences, 10% to 15% found once. The source material was blood, either unsorted or a sorted T cell fraction (not recorded which). Every receptor here comes from a female donor with ankylosing spondylitis or in good health (not recorded which).

The table lists this clonotype with many counts. The rearrangement joins TRBV9 to TRBJ2-1; 7 bases fit TRBD1. Trimming cost V 4 bases and J 9 bases; bases outside gene matches: 4. Germline V gene data show CDR1 as SGDLS and CDR2 as YYNGEE. The CDR3 totals 12 residues. The CDR3 here is CASSSNRGEQFF. CDR3 DNA: TGTGCCAGCAGCTCCAACAGGGGTGAGCAGTTCTTC.

This clonotype turned up a few times. The V call is TRBV6-5, the J call TRBJ2-7; TRBD1 matches 9 bases. The V gene's germline CDR1 is MNHEY and CDR2 SVGAGI. V lost 2 bases to trimming and J lost 4 bases; unmatched junction nucleotides: 6. CDR3 length: 15 residues. The CDR3 loop reads CASSYNRGLQYEQYF. Here the CDR3 DNA reads TGTGCCAGCAGTTACAACAGGGGGCTCCAATACGAGCAGTACTTC.

The chain combines TRBV6-2 or TRBV6-3 with TRBJ1-1; D is undetermined. The CDR3 is 13 amino acids. The V and J ends lost 2 bases and 6 bases respectively, with 10 bases between them. Per germline, CDR1 MNHEY and CDR2 SVGEGT. CDR3 nucleotide sequence: TGTGCCAGCAGTTACGTGTGGGCGGCTGAAGCTTTCTTT. Its protein product is CASSYVWAAEAFF.

This clonotype was seen at least ten times. The J gene is TRBJ1-2, the V gene TRBV29-1; D perhaps matches TRBD1 (6 bases). Germline V gene sequence: CDR1 SQVTM, CDR2 ANQGSEA. The ends were cut back, 3 bases at V and 4 bases at J, with 12 bases in the middle. The CDR3 sequence is 13 residues long. CDR3 loop: CSVDMGAGYGYTF. CDR3 nucleotide sequence: TGCAGCGTTGACATGGGGGCCGGCTATGGCTACACCTTC.

This clonotype was seen many times. The V and J genes are TRBV20-1 and TRBJ2-3; D not certain. The CDR3 spans 14 residues. Germline CDR1 is DFQATT and CDR2 is SNEGSKA (reference sequence). V shed 5 bases and J shed 1 base, with 13 bases lying between them. The CDR3 is CSAPLRYGTDTQYF. The CDR3 DNA reads TGCAGTGCTCCGTTACGGTATGGCACAGATACGCAGTATTTT.

Of note for this clonotype: This sequence may be a read error, since a much larger clone differs from it by one base. J is TRBJ1-3 and V is TRBV4-1, with a tentative D call TRBD1 (5 bases). This CDR3 has 17 amino acids. CDR1 and CDR2 from the germline V gene are MGHRA and YSYEKL. The CDR3 sequence: CASSQVIRDSRGNPIYF. The DNA for the CDR3 is TGCGCCAGCAGCCAAGTCATACGGGACTCCCGGGGAAACCCCATATATTTT.

Turning to this clonotype: A clone one base away is much larger, so this may be a read error. The rearrangement joins TRBV7-2 to TRBJ2-2; a weak D match, TRBD2 (5 bases). The V end was cut by 9 bases, the J end by 3 bases, with 11 bases between. This CDR3 comprises 13 residues. CDR1 is SGHTA, CDR2 FQGNSA, per germline. The CDR3, as DNA: TGTGCCAGTTTAATAGCGTACACCGGGGAGCTGTTTTTT. This encodes CASLIAYTGELFF.

This clonotype has at least ten counts. The chain carries TRBV12-3 or TRBV12-4 and TRBJ2-7, with 9 bases fitting TRBD2. The CDR3 runs to 14 residues. J gave up 6 bases and V 3 bases, and 6 bases lay outside the gene matches. CDR3 sequence: CASSFGSGRGEQYF. The CDR3 nucleotides read TGTGCCAGCAGTTTTGGTAGCGGGAGAGGCGAGCAGTACTTC.

In this sample, this clonotype turned up a few times. The genes are TRBV24-1 and TRBJ2-2; D is perhaps TRBD2 (6 bases). The CDR3 spans 14 residues. The V end lost 7 bases, the J end lost 8 bases, and 16 bases lay between the germline ends. The germline CDR1 and CDR2 sequences are KGHDR and SFDVKD. The CDR3 is CATRGTGAAGELFF. The CDR3 coding sequence is TGTGCCACCAGGGGGACGGGAGCTGCTGGGGAGCTGTTTTTT.

This clonotype was recorded many times. The chain employs TRBV21-1 and TRBJ2-1; no check of the table's D call, TRBD2, against the DNA was made. TRBV21-1 is a pseudogene segment. This CDR3 is built from 18 residues. CDR3 protein: CASSKESGRDSSYNEQFF. The CDR3 DNA follows: TGTGCCAGCAGCAAAGAAAGCGGGAGGGACAGCTCCTACAATGAGCAGTTCTTC.

This clonotype was seen a handful of times. The chain combines TRBV20-1 with TRBJ2-1; D might be TRBD1 or TRBD2, each matching 5 bases. CDR1 is DFQATT, CDR2 SNEGSKA, per germline (reference sequence). The CDR3 is 14 residues long. The V end was cut by 5 bases, the J end by 6 bases, with 17 bases between. CDR3 in amino acids: CSASRRARGNEQFF. The CDR3, as DNA: TGCAGTGCTTCCCGCAGGGCACGGGGCAATGAGCAGTTCTTC.

This clonotype was seen a handful of times. The J gene is TRBJ2-5, the V gene TRBV20-1; 13 bases agree with TRBD2. The junction had 4 bases not matched to a gene; V was cut back by 2 bases and J by 1 base. The CDR3 extends over 16 amino acids. CDR1 is DFQATT and CDR2 is SNEGSKA in the germline V gene (reference sequence). The CDR3 loop reads CSARKTSGRPQETQYF. CDR3 nucleotides: TGCAGTGCTAGAAAGACTAGCGGGAGGCCCCAAGAGACCCAGTACTTC.

The rearrangement uses TRBV6-5 and TRBJ2-7; a possible D gene is TRBD1 (8 bases). Germline CDR1 MNHEY, CDR2 SVGAGI. The germline V and J ends were trimmed by 2 bases and 3 bases, with 14 bases remaining between them. The CDR3 is 15 amino acids. In DNA, the CDR3 is TGTGCCAGCAGTTACGGACAGGGAGGGAACTACGAGCAGTACTTC. It specifies CASSYGQGGNYEQYF.

This clonotype was seen more than once but under ten times. The chain links TRBV7-9 to TRBJ2-1, with TRBD2 matching over 11 bases. This CDR3 is built from 15 residues. V lost 8 bases, J lost 7 bases, and 10 bases stayed unmatched. Germline lookup yields CDR1 SEHNR and CDR2 FQNEAQ (reference sequence). CDR3 DNA sequence: TGTGCCAGCGCCCCTGGGGTAGCGGGGGGGAATGAGCAGTTCTTC. Translated, it gives CASAPGVAGGNEQFF.

The rearrangement joins TRBV7-8 to TRBJ2-2, with D possibly TRBD1 on 5 matching bases. The CDR3 covers 16 residues. Germline CDR1 reads SGHVS; CDR2 reads FQNEAQ. V lost 6 bases and J lost 4, with 18 bases in between. CDR3 in DNA: TGTGCCAGCAGTCAGAGCAACAGGAAATCCACCGGGGAGCTGTTTTTT. Encoded protein: CASSQSNRKSTGELFF.